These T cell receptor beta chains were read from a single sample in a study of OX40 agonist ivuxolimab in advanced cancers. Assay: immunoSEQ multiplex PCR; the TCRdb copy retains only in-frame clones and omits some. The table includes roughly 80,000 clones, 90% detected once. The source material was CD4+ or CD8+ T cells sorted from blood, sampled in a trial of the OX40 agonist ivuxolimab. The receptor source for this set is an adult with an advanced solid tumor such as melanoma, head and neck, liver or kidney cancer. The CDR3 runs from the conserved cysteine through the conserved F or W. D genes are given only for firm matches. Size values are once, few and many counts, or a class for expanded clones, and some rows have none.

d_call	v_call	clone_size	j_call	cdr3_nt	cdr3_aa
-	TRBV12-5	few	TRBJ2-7	TGTGCTAGTGGTTTGTACGGGGAGCAGTACTTC	CASGLYGEQYF
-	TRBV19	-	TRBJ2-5	TGTGCCAGTAGTACCTCAAGTCCCGAGACCCAGTACTTC	CASSTSSPETQYF
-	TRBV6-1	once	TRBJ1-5	TGTGCCAGCAGCCTCGATTACACAAGGGAGCAGCCCCAGCATTTT	CASSLDYTREQPQHF
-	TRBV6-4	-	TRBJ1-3	TGTGCCAGCACCAACGGGGCAGGGTGGGTGAGAGGAAACACCATATATTTT	CASTNGAGWVRGNTIYF
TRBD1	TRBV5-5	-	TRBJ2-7	TGTGCCAGCAGCTTGTGGGGACAGGGTGGTTACGAGCAGTACTTC	CASSLWGQGGYEQYF
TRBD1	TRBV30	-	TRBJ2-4	TGTGCCTGGAGTCAACAGGGGGACATTCAGTACTTC	CAWSQQGDIQYF
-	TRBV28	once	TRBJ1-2	TGTGCCAGCAGTACTACACTCTATGGCTACACCTTC	CASSTTLYGYTF
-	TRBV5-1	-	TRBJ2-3	TGCGCCAGCAGCTCCGGAGGCACAGATACGCAGTATTTT	CASSSGGTDTQYF
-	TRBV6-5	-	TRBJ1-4	TGTGCCAGCAGAGGGGGGGTTAATGAAAAACTGTTTTTT	CASRGGVNEKLFF
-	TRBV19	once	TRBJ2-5	TGTGCCAGTAGTATATGGGTTTCAGAGACCCAGTACTTC	CASSIWVSETQYF
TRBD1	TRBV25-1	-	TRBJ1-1	TGTGCCAGCAGTGGCCGACAGGGGTGGACTGAAGCTTTCTTT	CASSGRQGWTEAFF
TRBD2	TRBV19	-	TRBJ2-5	TGTGCCAGTAGTCCTAGCGGGAGTAAGACCCAGTACTTC	CASSPSGSKTQYF
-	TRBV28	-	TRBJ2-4	TGTGCCAGCAGAGAGGGGTCGGGGGGCGCTTCCAAAAACATTCAGTACTTC	CASREGSGGASKNIQYF
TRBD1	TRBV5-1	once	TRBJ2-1	TGCGCCAGCAGCTTAGGGACAGGCATTAGCTCCTACAATGAGCAGTTCTTC	CASSLGTGISSYNEQFF
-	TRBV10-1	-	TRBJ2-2	TGCGCCAGCAGTGACTTCCGCGGGGCGAACACCGGGGAGCTGTTTTTT	CASSDFRGANTGELFF
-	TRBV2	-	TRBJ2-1	TGTGCCAGCACTCTAACGATGGTATTCTCCTACAATGAGCAGTTCTTC	CASTLTMVFSYNEQFF
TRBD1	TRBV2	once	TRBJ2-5	TGTGCCAGCAGCTCACAGGGGAACCAGGAGACCCAGTACTTC	CASSSQGNQETQYF
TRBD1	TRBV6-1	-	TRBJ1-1	TGTGCCAGCAGTGAAGAATCAGGGGGAACTGAAGCTTTCTTT	CASSEESGGTEAFF
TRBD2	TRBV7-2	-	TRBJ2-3	TGTGCCAGCAGCTTAGAGGCTAGCGGGGGGCTCACAGATACGCAGTATTTT	CASSLEASGGLTDTQYF
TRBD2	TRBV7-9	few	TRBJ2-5	TGTGCCAGCAGCTTAGGACTAGCGGGCTCAGAGACCCAGTACTTC	CASSLGLAGSETQYF
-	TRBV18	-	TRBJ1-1	TGTGCCAGCTCACTTCAGGACGCGAACACTGAAGCTTTCTTT	CASSLQDANTEAFF
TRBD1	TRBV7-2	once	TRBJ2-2	TGTGCCAGCAGCTTCTCGGGACAGTCGAACACCGGGGAGCTGTTTTTT	CASSFSGQSNTGELFF
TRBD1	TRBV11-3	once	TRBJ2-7	TGTGCCAGCAGCTTTGCCTCAGGGGGCGGGATTGCCTACGAGCAGTACTTC	CASSFASGGGIAYEQYF
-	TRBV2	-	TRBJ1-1	TGTGCCAGCAGTGTACTAGGCAGGGGTGATACTGAAGCTTTCTTT	CASSVLGRGDTEAFF
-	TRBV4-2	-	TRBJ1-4	TGTGCCAGCAGCCAAGATAGGGCAGCTAATGAAAAACTGTTTTTT	CASSQDRAANEKLFF
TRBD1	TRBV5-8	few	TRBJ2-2	TGTGCCAACCCGGACAGGGAACCTCCCTCATCTCTTTTGAACACCGGGGAGCTGTTTTTT	CANPDREPPSSLLNTGELFF
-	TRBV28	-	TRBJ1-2	TGTGCCAGCACCGGGGAGGGCAGGGGATATGGCTACACCTTC	CASTGEGRGYGYTF
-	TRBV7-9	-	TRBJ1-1	TGTGCCAGCAGCTTAGTGGAAGGGGGGAGTACTGAAGCTTTCTTT	CASSLVEGGSTEAFF
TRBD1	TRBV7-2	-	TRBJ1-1	TGTGCCAGCAGCCCCAGACAGGGGAGGTCGAACACTGAAGCTTTCTTT	CASSPRQGRSNTEAFF
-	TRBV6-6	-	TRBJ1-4	TGTGCCAGCGGGAGGTCGGGGGAAAAACTGTTTTTT	CASGRSGEKLFF
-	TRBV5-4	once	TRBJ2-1	TGTGCCAGCTTCCTTAGCGCCACCTACAATGAGCAGTTCTTC	CASFLSATYNEQFF
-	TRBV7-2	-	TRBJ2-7	TGTGCCAGCAGTTACGACACCCGCGAGCAGTACTTC	CASSYDTREQYF
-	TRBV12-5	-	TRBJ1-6	TGTGCTGGATTACCATGGGAAAATTCACCCCTCCACTTT	CAGLPWENSPLHF
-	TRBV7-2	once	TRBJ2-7	TGTGCCAGCAGCTTAGCGGGGGCGTGGTCAGCGGAAAGAAACGAGCAGTACTTC	CASSLAGAWSAERNEQYF
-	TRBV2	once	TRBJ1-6	TGTGCCAGCAGCTCCCGGGACCGCAATAATTCACCCCTCCACTTT	CASSSRDRNNSPLHF
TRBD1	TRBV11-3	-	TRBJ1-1	TGTGCCAGCAGCTTAGTAGGGGGACAGGGGTACACTGAAGCTTTCTTT	CASSLVGGQGYTEAFF
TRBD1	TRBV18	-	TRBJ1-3	TGTGCCAGCTCACCACGGACAGGGAACTCTGGAAACACCATATATTTT	CASSPRTGNSGNTIYF
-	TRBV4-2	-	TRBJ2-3	TGTGCCAGCAGCCAAGCGTCTGCGGGGCCAGGTACGCAGTATTTT	CASSQASAGPGTQYF
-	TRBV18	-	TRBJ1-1	TGTGCCAGCTCCCCGATTTTTGGGACTGAAGCTTTCTTT	CASSPIFGTEAFF
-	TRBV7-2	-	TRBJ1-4	TGTGCCAGCAGCCCTGACGGGGGGCGCTACGAAAAACTGTTTTTT	CASSPDGGRYEKLFF